This T cell receptor beta chain comes out of a study of blood T cell repertoires in COVID-19. The CDR3 runs 12 residues. Germline V gene data show CDR1 as SNHLY and CDR2 as FYNNEI. The ends were cut back, 2 bases at V and 5 bases at J, with 6 bases in the middle. The authors' processing: Quantification of nucleated cells was approximated via reference gene primer amplification. Repertoires were generated with immunoSEQ multiplex PCR, while TCRdb's copy carries only in-frame clones and drops some. From that table come the V and J calls and clone size; the DNA was used to work out D and trimming. Of 110,000 or so clones listed, 84% are singletons.

The sequence derives from a woman aged 40-49 years with acute or convalescent COVID-19. Source material: peripheral blood. The chain has TRBV2 and TRBJ2-5; D is unclear. This CDR3 reads CASSEHRETQYF. CDR3 nucleotide sequence: TGTGCCAGCAGTGAACACCGGGAGACCCAGTACTTC.